The 26 T cell receptor beta chains listed next were all sequenced from one sample in a study of response to subunit inactivated influenza vaccine. TCRdb ran MiXCR on the RT-PCR reads and lists one entry per CDR3 protein. The sample holds around 480,000 distinct CDR3 sequences, 16% seen once. Sequences were derived from CD4+ T cells sorted from PBMCs, sampled approximately 25 months after vaccination. All receptors derive from a man between 50 and 69 years old who received an inactivated influenza vaccine.

This clonotype was counted between two and nine times. The chain carries TRBV29-1 and TRBJ2-3; tentative D call: TRBD2 (6 bases). The CDR3 extends over 12 amino acids. V lost 6 bases and J lost 6, with 13 bases in between. From germline, CDR1 is SQVTM and CDR2 ANQGSEA. CDR3 in DNA: TGCAGCGTGCGGGACCACGGGGATACGCAGTATTTT. Translation gives CSVRDHGDTQYF.

The gene calls are TRBV4-3 and TRBJ2-3, with 11 bases matching TRBD2. V shed 5 bases and J 3 bases; nucleotides not matched to a gene: 7. The CDR3 has 16 residues. Germline CDR1 LGHNA, CDR2 YSLEER. CDR3 DNA sequence: TGCGCCAGCAGCTTGCTAGCGGGGGGATTTACAGATACGCAGTATTTT. It is translated as CASSLLAGGFTDTQYF.

This clonotype has a handful of counts. V gene TRBV5-1 combines with J gene TRBJ1-4; D is ambiguous. Trimming took off 5 bases at V and 5 bases at J, with 16 bases between the two ends. Per germline, CDR1 SGHRS and CDR2 YFSETQ. The CDR3 extends over 15 amino acids. The CDR3 protein is CASRPRRGLNEKLFF. CDR3 coding DNA: TGCGCCAGCAGGCCGAGGAGAGGATTAAATGAAAAACTGTTTTTT.

This clonotype showed up many times. J is TRBJ2-1 and V is TRBV6-6; D remains ambiguous. The CDR3 is made up of 11 amino acids. Deletions cut 6 bases from V and 10 bases from J, with 10 bases between. The germline V gene encodes CDR1 MNHNY and CDR2 SVGAGI (reference sequence). The CDR3 protein is CASRLSGEQFF. The CDR3 nucleotides are TGTGCCAGCAGACTCTCCGGGGAGCAGTTCTTC.

This clonotype was counted many times. The chain employs TRBV4-2 and TRBJ1-6, with D possibly matching TRBD1 (6 bases). The CDR3 sequence is 15 residues long. Trimming cost V 3 bases and J 7 bases, with 13 bases left between them. The germline gives CDR1 LGHNA, CDR2 YNFKEQ. The CDR3 bases are TGTGCCAGCAGCCAGTCGACACAGGGAAATTCACCCCTCCACTTT. Residues: CASSQSTQGNSPLHF.

This clonotype was seen more than once but under ten times. The chain is built from TRBV5-1 and TRBJ2-1; 9 nucleotides agree with TRBD2. The J segment lost 4 bases and the V segment lost 3 bases, leaving 5 bases of the junction unmatched. The CDR3 loop spans 15 amino acids. Germline CDR1 is SGHRS and CDR2 is YFSETQ. The CDR3 reads CASSSSGDLYNEQFF. The CDR3 DNA reads TGCGCCAGCAGCTCTAGCGGGGATTTATACAATGAGCAGTTCTTC.

This chain joins TRBV7-9 and TRBJ2-1, with D possibly TRBD1 on 6 matching bases. CDR1 and CDR2 from the germline V gene are SEHNR and FQNEAQ (reference sequence). Trimming took off 1 base at V and 7 bases at J, with 14 bases between the two ends. The CDR3 contains 15 residues. Here the CDR3 reads CASSLDRVFGNEQFF. The CDR3 DNA sequence: TGTGCCAGCAGCTTAGACAGGGTCTTTGGTAATGAGCAGTTCTTC.

V usage is TRBV5-1 and J usage is TRBJ1-1; 12 nucleotides line up with TRBD1. Looked up from germline, CDR1 is SGHRS and CDR2 is YFSETQ. The CDR3 length is 16 residues. J lost 4 bases, V lost 4 bases, and 8 bases had no gene match. The CDR3 DNA follows: TGCGCCAGCAGCAGAACCGGGACAGGGGGCGGCACTGAAGCTTTCTTT. It is translated as CASSRTGTGGGTEAFF.

This chain links TRBV6-2 or TRBV6-3 with TRBJ2-1, with D perhaps matching TRBD2 (7 bases). Looked up from germline, CDR1 is MNHEY and CDR2 is SVGEGT. V was pared by 6 bases and J by 8 bases, with 14 bases between. CDR3 length: 13 amino acids. CDR3 DNA sequence: TGTGCCAGCAGATCTACAGGGAGGGATGAGCAGTTCTTC. Its protein is CASRSTGRDEQFF.

This sequence joins TRBV5-6 and TRBJ2-1; the D is unclear. The CDR3 consists of 14 residues. The germline CDR1 and CDR2 sequences are SGHDT and YYEEEE. Trimming took 5 bases from V and 5 from J, leaving 14 bases between them. CDR3 sequence (DNA): TGTGCCAGCAGTCCCCAACGGCAGAACAATGAGCAGTTCTTC. Translating it yields CASSPQRQNNEQFF.

This clonotype was seen only a few times. The genes are TRBV12-3 or TRBV12-4 and TRBJ2-4; 8 bases match TRBD2. After removal of 5 bases from V and 9 bases from J, the junction contained 12 bases not matched to a gene. The CDR3 is 15 amino acids. In DNA, the CDR3 is TGTGCCAGCAGTCCGGGAGGGCAGGTCAGGGGCATTCAGTACTTC. It translates to CASSPGGQVRGIQYF.

The sample holds a few counts of this clonotype. The chain uses TRBV28 and TRBJ2-3; D may be TRBD1 (6 bases). CDR1 and CDR2 (germline): MDHEN, SYDVKM. The CDR3 consists of 12 residues. V was trimmed by 2 bases and J by 9 bases, leaving 9 bases between them. This CDR3 reads CASSLLGQTQYF. Here the CDR3 DNA reads TGTGCCAGCAGTTTACTCGGACAGACGCAGTATTTT.

This clonotype has more than one count but fewer than ten. The chain links TRBV30 to TRBJ1-2; D might be TRBD1 (5 bases). The CDR3 has 14 amino acids. Trimming cost V 0 bases and J 4 bases, with 12 bases left between them. Germline CDR1 and CDR2: GTSNPN and SVGIG (reference sequence). The CDR3 spells CAWSVPVRAYGYTF. CDR3 nucleotides: TGTGCCTGGAGTGTACCGGTCAGGGCCTATGGCTACACCTTC.

The gene calls are TRBV2 and TRBJ1-1; D not certain. In germline, CDR1 is SNHLY, CDR2 FYNNEI. V lost 8 bases, J lost 2 bases, and 12 bases lay in between. The CDR3 loop spans 13 amino acids. The CDR3: CASESARNTEAFF. CDR3 nucleotide sequence: TGTGCCAGCGAATCGGCCAGAAACACTGAAGCTTTCTTT. The full variable domain, rest sourced from reference TRBV2 and TRBJ1-1, is EPEVTQTPSHQVTQMGQEVILRCVPISNHLYFYWYRQILGQKVEFLVSFYNNEISEKSEIFDDQFSVERPDGSNFTLKIRSTKLEDSAMYFCASESARNTEAFFGQGTRLTVV.

The chain couples TRBV10-3 to TRBJ2-5, with a weak D call TRBD1 (5 bases). Trimming pared 2 bases from V and 3 bases from J, leaving 10 bases between. Germline CDR1 and CDR2: ENHRY and SYGVKD. The length of the CDR3 is 14 residues. This CDR3 is CAISEGSREETQYF. For the CDR3, the DNA is TGTGCCATCAGTGAGGGTAGCAGGGAAGAGACCCAGTACTTC.

The chain uses TRBV6-1 and TRBJ2-7; D possibly corresponds to TRBD2 (6 bases). Germline values: CDR1 MNHNS, CDR2 SASEGT. V was shortened by 6 bases and J by 1 base, with 13 bases between the two germline ends. This CDR3 is built from 14 residues. The CDR3 DNA reads TGTGCCAGCAGGGAGCGGGTAGTATCCTACGAGCAGTACTTC. It is translated as CASRERVVSYEQYF.

This clonotype was seen a few times. The V call is TRBV6-2 or TRBV6-3, the J call TRBJ2-5, with 7 bases identical to TRBD1. CDR3 size: 15 residues. CDR1 and CDR2 from the germline V gene are MNHEY and SVGEGT. With 6 bases clipped from V and 1 base from J, the junction kept 8 bases outside the gene matches. The DNA of the CDR3 is TGTGCCAGCAGAACCCCAGGACAGGTCCAAGAGACCCAGTACTTC. It yields the protein CASRTPGQVQETQYF.

The chain carries TRBV6-2 or TRBV6-3 and TRBJ2-1; 9 positions agree with TRBD2. CDR3 length: 19 amino acids. V shed 2 bases, J shed 4 bases, and the junction held 15 bases outside the gene matches. Germline V lookup: CDR1 MNHEY, CDR2 SVGEGT. CDR3 sequence reads: CASSYGGLAKHHNYNEQFF. CDR3 coding DNA: TGTGCCAGCAGTTACGGGGGACTAGCCAAGCACCACAATTACAATGAGCAGTTCTTC.

This clonotype was recorded at least ten times. The rearrangement links TRBV20-1 to TRBJ2-4; perhaps TRBD2 as D (6 bases). The CDR3 sequence is 13 residues long. Trimming removed 1 base from V and 6 bases from J, with 10 bases in between. Germline lookup yields CDR1 DFQATT and CDR2 SNEGSKA (reference sequence). The CDR3 sequence is CSARGTIGNIQYF. The CDR3, as DNA: TGCAGTGCTAGAGGGACTATCGGAAACATTCAGTACTTC.

This clonotype was picked up many times. This sequence joins TRBV29-1 and TRBJ2-3; D may be TRBD1 (6 bases). The germline V gene encodes CDR1 SQVTM and CDR2 ANQGSEA. The CDR3 is 17 residues long. Trimming took off 2 bases at V and 2 bases at J, with 20 bases between the two ends. This chain's CDR3 is CSVESAGARGYTDTQYF. As DNA, the CDR3 is TGCAGCGTTGAATCGGCAGGGGCTAGGGGTTACACAGATACGCAGTATTTT.

This clonotype was counted between two and nine times. The chain couples TRBV6-5 to TRBJ1-2; 8 positions agree with TRBD1. This CDR3 is 14 amino acids long. Germline CDR1 MNHEY, CDR2 SVGAGI. V shed 7 bases, J shed 4 bases, and the junction held 8 bases outside the gene matches. The CDR3 is CASNSQGVSYGYTF. CDR3 bases: TGTGCCAGCAATTCACAGGGGGTTTCCTATGGCTACACCTTC.

The chain has TRBV27 and TRBJ2-7, with 8 bases fitting TRBD1. CDR1 and CDR2 (germline): MNHEY, SMNVEV (reference sequence). The CDR3 sequence is 14 residues long. Trimming cost V 4 bases and J 7 bases; bases outside gene matches: 9. CDR3 sequence: CASSSTGGRREQYF. The CDR3, as DNA: TGTGCCAGCAGTTCCACAGGGGGACGGAGGGAGCAGTACTTC.

This clonotype has a handful of counts. The chain has TRBV10-3 and TRBJ2-3; D is possibly TRBD1 (5 bases). V gave up 2 bases and J gave up 1 base, with 10 bases separating them. The CDR3 totals 15 residues. Germline CDR1 is ENHRY and CDR2 is SYGVKD. The CDR3 DNA follows: TGTGCCATCAGTGAGGACAGAGATCGCACAGATACGCAGTATTTT. Amino acid sequence: CAISEDRDRTDTQYF.

The chain couples TRBV27 to TRBJ2-4; perhaps TRBD1 as D (6 bases). V lost 11 bases to trimming and J lost 5 bases, with 16 bases between them. The CDR3 totals 13 residues. Germline lookup yields CDR1 MNHEY and CDR2 SMNVEV (reference sequence). The CDR3 protein is CASRRGGENIQYF. In DNA, the CDR3 is TGTGCCTCCAGGAGAGGGGGAGAAAACATTCAGTACTTC.

This clonotype was seen a few times. V usage is TRBV14 and J usage is TRBJ2-1; 8 bases map to TRBD2. The CDR3 loop spans 14 amino acids. Per the germline V gene, CDR1 is SGHDN and CDR2 is FVKESK. Trimming removed 4 bases from V and 9 bases from J; junction bases left unmatched: 8. The CDR3 is CASSPGLDLGEQFF. For the CDR3, the DNA is TGTGCCAGCAGCCCGGGACTAGATTTAGGTGAGCAGTTCTTC.

The V call is TRBV4-1, the J call TRBJ1-1, with D possibly TRBD1 on 6 matching bases. V was clipped by 0 bases and J by 0 bases, with 17 bases between them. The CDR3 totals 18 residues. Germline CDR1 reads MGHRA; CDR2 reads YSYEKL. CDR3: CASSQDTGTTSMNTEAFF. Written as DNA, the CDR3 is TGCGCCAGCAGCCAAGATACAGGGACAACCTCCATGAACACTGAAGCTTTCTTT.